Given below is one T cell receptor beta chain in context. Its specificity is not known. The CDR3 has 16 residues. Unmatched junction bases numbered 3, after V lost 4 bases and J lost 5 bases. In germline, CDR1 is LGHNA, CDR2 YNFKEQ. The sample originates from a study of long-term antiretroviral therapy in people with HIV. General observations from the study: The study found narrower CDR3 length ranges in HIV repertoires than in controls.

immunoSEQ v3.0 was run at survey level. Libraries were prepared by immunoSEQ multiplex PCR; TCRdb keeps only in-frame clonotypes and omits some of them. The sample contains roughly 12,000 clones, around 83% of which appear only once. V usage is TRBV4-2 and J usage is TRBJ2-2; 14 positions match TRBD2. The receptor's source is a man aged 35 to 55 with HIV. The sample here was unsorted PBMCs, taken 1.2 years after starting antiretroviral therapy. The CDR3: CASSPGTSGGTGELFF. In DNA, the CDR3 is TGTGCCAGCAGCCCAGGGACTAGCGGGGGTACCGGGGAGCTGTTTTTT.